The 16 T cell receptor beta chains below were found in one sample sequenced in a study of blood T cell repertoires in COVID-19. Sequencing used immunoSEQ multiplex PCR; TCRdb keeps in-frame clones, though not all of them. The data hold fewer than 350,000 clones, with approximately 83% observed a single time. What was sequenced was peripheral blood. These receptors came from a woman in her twenties or thirties who had recovered from COVID-19.

This chain uses TRBV19 with TRBJ2-7; D is unresolved. The CDR3 is made up of 15 amino acids. CDR1 and CDR2 from the germline V gene are LNHDA and SQIVND (reference sequence). V was shortened by 5 bases and J by 0 bases, with 14 bases between the two germline ends. The CDR3 coding sequence is TGTGCCAGTAGTCTCTCAGGCCGCAGCTCCTACGAGCAGTACTTC. It codes for CASSLSGRSSYEQYF.

The CDR3 DNA sequence: TGTGCCAGCAGTTACGACGGATTACAGGAAAAACTGTTTTTT. This gives the protein CASSYDGLQEKLFF. The genes are TRBV6-5 and TRBJ1-4; D not resolved. Germline loops: CDR1 MNHEY, CDR2 SVGAGI. Deletions cut 2 bases from V and 8 bases from J, with 12 bases between. The CDR3 has 14 residues.

This chain uses TRBV4-3 with TRBJ2-1, with TRBD2 matching 9 bases. Germline assignment: CDR1 LGHNA and CDR2 YSLEER. This CDR3 has 18 amino acids. Germline trimming cut 0 bases from V and 5 bases from J; bases unmatched to any gene: 11. CDR3 bases: TGCGCCAGCAGCCAAGATTTGGGTATGGCGGGAGGGGACAATGAGCAGTTCTTC. Its protein product is CASSQDLGMAGGDNEQFF.

This clone turned up a few times. V usage is TRBV7-2 and J usage is TRBJ2-2; the match to TRBD2 covers 8 bases. CDR1 SGHTA and CDR2 FQGNSA come from the germline V gene. The length of the CDR3 is 17 residues. Trimming removed 1 base from V and 1 base from J; junction bases left unmatched: 5. The chain's CDR3 is CASSLDGLAGNTGELFF. Written as DNA, the CDR3 is TGTGCCAGCAGCTTAGATGGGCTAGCGGGGAACACCGGGGAGCTGTTTTTT.

This chain uses TRBV2 with TRBJ2-7; TRBD2 might be the D (5 bases). This CDR3 comprises 13 residues. V gave up 2 bases and J gave up 6 bases, with 11 bases separating them. Per germline, CDR1 SNHLY and CDR2 FYNNEI. CDR3 residues: CASSERGSGEQYF. The CDR3 bases are TGTGCCAGCAGTGAACGAGGGTCTGGCGAGCAGTACTTC.

V gene TRBV5-6 combines with J gene TRBJ1-5; D not certain. V was cut by 4 bases and J by 7 bases, with 18 bases left in between. This CDR3 contains 15 residues. The germline gives CDR1 SGHDT, CDR2 YYEEEE. Here the CDR3 DNA reads TGTGCCAGCAGCCCCGAGGGATACCTCATACAGCCCCAGCATTTT. Protein sequence: CASSPEGYLIQPQHF.

The J gene is TRBJ1-1, the V gene TRBV12-3 or TRBV12-4; D remains unclear. The V end was cut by 5 bases, the J end by 6 bases, with 13 bases between. The CDR3 length is 13 residues. CDR3 nucleotide sequence: TGTGCCAGCAGTATGACAAGGTTCGCTGAAGCTTTCTTT. Residues: CASSMTRFAEAFF.

The V call is TRBV5-6, the J call TRBJ2-1; 7 bases map to TRBD2. Germline assignment: CDR1 SGHDT and CDR2 YYEEEE. V gave up 3 bases and J gave up 7 bases; unmatched junction bases: 10. The CDR3 consists of 15 residues. The CDR3 bases are TGTGCCAGCAGCTCTGGTTACAGCGGGGAAAATGAGCAGTTCTTC. This sequence encodes CASSSGYSGENEQFF.

The chain combines TRBV6-5 with TRBJ1-1; 7 nucleotides line up with TRBD1. The V gene end was trimmed by 6 bases and the J gene end by 3 bases; junction bases not matched to a gene: 4. This CDR3 spans 13 amino acids. Germline values: CDR1 MNHEY, CDR2 SVGAGI. The CDR3 bases are TGTGCCAGCAGGAAGGGGGCTGACACTGAAGCTTTCTTT. It yields the protein CASRKGADTEAFF.

This clone appeared a single time. The rearrangement links TRBV6-2 or TRBV6-3 to TRBJ1-1, with a tentative D call TRBD1 (5 bases). Trimming took 5 bases from V and 4 from J, leaving 11 bases between them. Germline lookup yields CDR1 MNHEY and CDR2 SVGEGT. The CDR3 has 13 amino acids. The CDR3 loop reads CASSNQGVTEAFF. The CDR3, as DNA: TGTGCCAGCAGTAACCAGGGTGTCACTGAAGCTTTCTTT.

The chain is built from TRBV6-5 and TRBJ1-2, with TRBD1 identical over 9 bases. Germline CDR1 reads MNHEY; CDR2 reads SVGAGI. The CDR3 is 14 amino acids. J gave up 4 bases and V 6 bases, and 6 bases lay outside the gene matches. In DNA, the CDR3 is TGTGCCAGCAGGCCGACAGGGGGTCCCTATGGCTACACCTTC. It codes for CASRPTGGPYGYTF.

Here the CDR3 reads CASSMRTGEGYTF. CDR3 bases: TGTGCCAGCAGCATGAGGACAGGGGAAGGCTACACCTTC. The rearrangement uses TRBV13 and TRBJ1-2; 9 bases are a match to TRBD1. CDR3 length equals 13 residues. The J segment lost 8 bases and the V segment lost 5 bases, leaving 6 bases of the junction unmatched. Germline CDR1 is PRHDT and CDR2 is FYEKMQ (reference sequence).

This chain uses TRBV6-5 with TRBJ1-5, with TRBD1 as a possible D gene (5 bases). The germline V and J ends were trimmed by 6 bases and 4 bases, with 16 bases remaining between them. The CDR3 contains 15 residues. Germline lookup yields CDR1 MNHEY and CDR2 SVGAGI. The DNA for the CDR3 is TGTGCCAGCAGCACTCATCGGGGGGGGAATCAGCCCCAGCATTTT. It codes for CASSTHRGGNQPQHF.

CDR3 loop: CASSYAGENTEAFF. The CDR3 DNA sequence: TGTGCCAGCAGTTACGCAGGGGAGAACACTGAAGCTTTCTTT. The rearrangement links TRBV6-2 or TRBV6-3 to TRBJ1-1, with a possible D match to TRBD1 (6 bases). Trimming pared 2 bases from V and 1 base from J, leaving 8 bases between. The CDR3 consists of 14 residues. The V gene's germline CDR1 is MNHEY and CDR2 SVGEGT.

V and J are TRBV18 and TRBJ2-1; maybe TRBD1 (6 bases). This CDR3 is 14 amino acids long. From germline, CDR1 is KGHSH and CDR2 LQKENI. V was clipped by 3 bases and J by 9 bases, with 15 bases between them. CDR3 amino acids: CASSPTGRGGEQFF. CDR3 nucleotides: TGTGCCAGCTCACCGACGGGCAGGGGCGGTGAGCAGTTCTTC.

This clone occurred once. The rearrangement joins TRBV6-2 or TRBV6-3 to TRBJ2-7; 12 bases agree with TRBD2. Trimming took 4 bases from V and 2 from J; bases not matched to a gene: 9. This CDR3 has 17 amino acids. Looked up from germline, CDR1 is MNHEY and CDR2 is SVGEGT. CDR3: CASSSWTSGEQTYEQYF. In DNA form, the CDR3 reads TGTGCCAGCAGTTCCTGGACTAGCGGGGAGCAAACCTACGAGCAGTACTTC.